The 23 T cell receptor beta chains presented below share a single source sample, sequenced in a study of cytomegalovirus exposure and HLA in healthy donors (dated by TCRdb to 2016 to 2017). The library was prepared using the immunoSEQ multiplex PCR assay. The multiplex PCR relied on a mix of 60 forward primers for TCR Vbeta segments and 13 reverse primers for TCR Jbeta segments. TCRdb holds this immuneACCESS table with in-frame rearrangements only. Some clones are missing; in checked studies, unresolved V genes explain under half, and the rest has no known cause. Across this sample there are over 110,000 clones, with around 77% seen only once. About 0.91% of the sample rests with the top ten. The source material was PBMCs. Source of these receptors: a man younger than 35 in good health and CMV-seronegative.

This chain joins TRBV2 and TRBJ1-2; D may be TRBD1 (6 bases). This CDR3 has 13 residues. Germline assignment: CDR1 SNHLY and CDR2 FYNNEI. The ends were cut back, 4 bases at V and 5 bases at J, with 11 bases in the middle. The chain's CDR3 is CASSAGVEYGYTF. As DNA, the CDR3 is TGTGCCAGCAGTGCAGGGGTAGAATATGGCTACACCTTC.

The rearrangement links TRBV30 to TRBJ1-2; D not certain. V gave up 0 bases and J gave up 3 bases, with 8 bases separating them. The CDR3 is made up of 13 amino acids. Germline CDR1 GTSNPN, CDR2 SVGIG (reference sequence). In nucleotides, the CDR3 is TGTGCCTGGAGTGTACCGAGGCACTATGGCTACACCTTC. Protein: CAWSVPRHYGYTF.

The genes are TRBV15 and TRBJ2-1, with TRBD2 as a possible D gene (6 bases). This CDR3 has 12 amino acids. CDR1 is LNHNV and CDR2 is YYDKDF in the germline V gene (reference sequence). V lost 1 base and J lost 12, with 10 bases in between. In DNA form, the CDR3 reads TGTGCCACCAGCAGAGTCCCCGGGGGGCAGTTCTTC. Translation: CATSRVPGGQFF.

The chain combines TRBV9 with TRBJ2-3; tentatively, D is TRBD1 (6 bases). Per germline, CDR1 SGDLS and CDR2 YYNGEE. V was shortened by 0 bases and J by 6 bases, with 11 bases between the two germline ends. This CDR3 is 14 amino acids long. CDR3 nucleotide sequence: TGTGCCAGCAGCGTAGTAGGGGGAAGTGATACGCAGTATTTT. Amino acid sequence: CASSVVGGSDTQYF.

The genes are TRBV28 and TRBJ1-6; perhaps TRBD1 as D (6 bases). Germline loops: CDR1 MDHEN, CDR2 SYDVKM. There are 15 residues in the CDR3. Between the trimmed V and J ends, which lost 5 bases and 0 bases, there was a span of 8 bases. CDR3 residues: CASSPGVSYNSPLHF. In DNA form, the CDR3 reads TGTGCCAGCAGTCCAGGGGTCTCCTATAATTCACCCCTCCACTTT.

The rearrangement links TRBV9 to TRBJ1-2; D is ambiguous. Germline V gene data show CDR1 as SGDLS and CDR2 as YYNGEE. V shed 0 bases and J shed 4 bases, with 7 bases lying between them. CDR3 length: 13 amino acids. In nucleotides, the CDR3 is TGTGCCAGCAGCGTAGCAGGTGGCTATGGCTACACCTTC. This encodes CASSVAGGYGYTF.

The chain joins TRBV30 to TRBJ2-1, with D possibly matching TRBD1 (6 bases). Trimming shortened V by 2 bases and J by 7 bases, and 21 bases separated the two germline ends. Looked up from germline, CDR1 is GTSNPN and CDR2 is SVGIG (reference sequence). The CDR3 has 16 residues. Written as DNA, the CDR3 is TGTGCCTGGAGTACTCAACAGGGCCCCTTCTGGAATGAGCAGTTCTTC. Translated: CAWSTQQGPFWNEQFF.

J is TRBJ2-5 and V is TRBV7-9, with D tentatively TRBD2 (5 bases). The CDR3 length is 18 residues. Looked up from germline, CDR1 is SEHNR and CDR2 is FQNEAQ (reference sequence). Trimming cost V 1 base and J 2 bases, with 20 bases left between them. The CDR3 loop is CASSLGWSRGKRQETQYF. Written as DNA, the CDR3 is TGTGCCAGCAGCTTAGGGTGGTCCCGGGGAAAGAGGCAAGAGACCCAGTACTTC.

The rearrangement joins TRBV5-1 to TRBJ2-4; tentative D call: TRBD1 (8 bases). The CDR3 totals 14 residues. Germline loops: CDR1 SGHRS, CDR2 YFSETQ. V was pared by 4 bases and J by 7 bases, with 15 bases between. CDR3 nucleotides: TGCGCCAGCAGCGAAGGACAGGGAGGGAACATTCAGTACTTC. As protein: CASSEGQGGNIQYF.

The genes are TRBV4-3 and TRBJ2-5, with 7 bases matching TRBD2. The last part of the DNA fits TRBJ2-7 better; the J call may be wrong. From germline, CDR1 is LGHNA and CDR2 YSLEER. The CDR3 has 13 residues. The CDR3 DNA sequence: TGCGCCAGCAGCCAAGGGGGGAGGGCCGAGCAGTACTTC. Its translation is CASSQGGRAEQYF.

The V call is TRBV7-9, the J call TRBJ1-1; D unresolved. Germline V gene sequence: CDR1 SEHNR, CDR2 FQNEAQ (reference sequence). The CDR3 totals 14 residues. Trimming left V 0 bases short and J 4 bases short, with 9 bases between. CDR3 loop: CASSLAPTSTEAFF. The CDR3 bases are TGTGCCAGCAGCTTAGCACCTACGAGCACTGAAGCTTTCTTT. Full variable domain (missing parts from reference TRBV7-9 and TRBJ1-1): DTGVSQNPRHKITKRGQNVTFRCDPISEHNRLYWYRQTLGQGPEFLTYFQNEAQLEKSRLLSDRFSAERPKGSFSTLEIQRTEQGDSAMYLCASSLAPTSTEAFFGQGTRLTVV.

The chain employs TRBV27 and TRBJ1-5; TRBD1 matches at 7 bases. Germline loops: CDR1 MNHEY, CDR2 SMNVEV (reference sequence). The CDR3 is made up of 14 amino acids. V gave up 2 bases and J gave up 5 bases; unmatched junction bases: 3. For the CDR3, the DNA is TGTGCCAGCAGTTTAAAGACAGGGCATCAGCCCCAGCATTTT. It yields the protein CASSLKTGHQPQHF.

The gene calls are TRBV2 and TRBJ1-6, with D uncertain. In germline, CDR1 is SNHLY, CDR2 FYNNEI. V lost 4 bases and J lost 0, with 10 bases in between. The CDR3 length is 16 residues. CDR3 bases: TGTGCCAGCAGTGGTTGGGAGGGCTCCTATAATTCACCCCTCCACTTT. Its translation is CASSGWEGSYNSPLHF.

The chain recombines TRBV29-1 with TRBJ2-7; TRBD1 might be the D (6 bases). The CDR3 covers 13 residues. Germline loops: CDR1 SQVTM, CDR2 ANQGSEA. Trimming pared 5 bases from V and 2 bases from J, leaving 13 bases between. The CDR3 is CSVRDTPTYEQYF. The CDR3 DNA is TGCAGCGTTCGGGACACCCCGACCTACGAGCAGTACTTC.

The chain links TRBV5-6 to TRBJ2-7; no clear D gene. The CDR3 is 14 amino acids. Between the trimmed V and J ends, which lost 0 bases and 0 bases, there was a span of 7 bases. The V gene's germline CDR1 is SGHDT and CDR2 YYEEEE. The chain's CDR3 is CASSLGTSSYEQYF. In DNA form, the CDR3 reads TGTGCCAGCAGCTTGGGAACAAGCTCCTACGAGCAGTACTTC.

The chain uses TRBV6-1 and TRBJ1-2, with a tentative D call TRBD1 (6 bases). This CDR3 is built from 15 residues. Between the trimmed V and J ends, which lost 1 base and 4 bases, there was a span of 13 bases. In germline, CDR1 is MNHNS, CDR2 SASEGT. The CDR3 region is CASSEGWTASYGYTF. The CDR3 DNA reads as TGTGCCAGCAGTGAAGGGTGGACAGCGAGCTATGGCTACACCTTC.

The chain links TRBV30 to TRBJ1-1; TRBD1 aligns across 8 bases. Germline V gene sequence: CDR1 GTSNPN, CDR2 SVGIG (reference sequence). CDR3 length: 12 residues. J gave up 6 bases and V 5 bases, and 5 bases lay outside the gene matches. The CDR3 is CAWGQGTAEAFF. DNA for the CDR3: TGTGCCTGGGGACAGGGTACCGCTGAAGCTTTCTTT.

The J gene is TRBJ2-3, the V gene TRBV12-5, with a possible D match to TRBD2 (6 bases). There are 16 residues in the CDR3. Germline assignment: CDR1 LGHNT and CDR2 FRNRAP. V lost 2 bases and J lost 3, with 15 bases in between. CDR3 DNA sequence: TGTGCTAGTGGTTTGCCCTCAGGGAGGAGGACAGATACGCAGTATTTT. Protein: CASGLPSGRRTDTQYF.

This clone was recorded only once. The rearrangement joins TRBV6-1 to TRBJ2-2; the D is unclear. The CDR3 is 13 amino acids. V lost 1 base to trimming and J lost 3 bases, with 3 bases between them. Germline CDR1 is MNHNS and CDR2 is SASEGT. CDR3 in amino acids: CASSEGDTGELFF. The CDR3, as DNA: TGTGCCAGCAGTGAAGGAGACACCGGGGAGCTGTTTTTT.

This clone has only one observation. The CDR3 region has the DNA TGTGCTAGTGGTACCCTCGCCCACAGGCCCACTGAAGCTTTCTTT. Its translation: CASGTLAHRPTEAFF. This rearrangement joins TRBV12-5 to TRBJ1-1; D perhaps matches TRBD1 (5 bases). The germline CDR1 and CDR2 sequences are LGHNT and FRNRAP. This CDR3 is built from 15 residues. Between the trimmed V and J ends, which lost 5 bases and 4 bases, there was a span of 17 bases.

This clone appeared a single time. V and J are TRBV21-1 and TRBJ2-7; TRBD1 reflects the table's D call only, with no check against the DNA. TRBV21-1 is a pseudogene segment. This CDR3 region has 14 residues. This CDR3 reads CASSKDRGSYEQYF. The CDR3 nucleotides are TGTGCCAGCAGCAAAGACAGGGGCTCCTACGAGCAGTACTTC.

The chain links TRBV28 to TRBJ1-5; possible D gene TRBD1, 6 bases. CDR1 is MDHEN and CDR2 is SYDVKM in the germline V gene. V was clipped by 7 bases and J by 3 bases, with 10 bases between them. The CDR3 spans 13 residues. CDR3 in amino acids: CASTTGNNQPQHF. In DNA form, the CDR3 reads TGTGCCAGCACAACAGGGAACAATCAGCCCCAGCATTTT.

The rearrangement joins TRBV25-1 to TRBJ1-6, with D uncertain. The CDR3 length is 15 residues. Germline CDR1 reads MGHDK; CDR2 reads SYGVNS. Trimming removed 6 bases from V and 2 bases from J, with 11 bases in between. DNA for the CDR3: TGTGCCAGCAGCCTGGGCACGGCCTATAATTCACCCCTCCACTTT. Amino acids: CASSLGTAYNSPLHF.